The 5 T cell receptor beta chains listed next were all sequenced from one sample in a study. TCRdb records Illumina MiSeq as the sequencer. Using fastp at Q25 and MiXCR, TCRdb reprocessed the public reads and kept productive beta chains. CDR3 protein sequences are deduplicated, and each keeps its most common genes and DNA. Within this sample are 3,000 to 3,500 distinct CDR3 sequences, with approximately 9.8% of them counted one time only. Less than 7.5% of the sample comes from the top ten. The sample consisted of CD4+ T cells from synovial fluid. These TCRs come from a human donor with rheumatoid arthritis.

This clonotype is labeled medium-sized. DNA of the CDR3: TGTGCCAGCAGCCAAGCTTCCCGACAGGGCCAGCCCCAGCATTTT. Protein product: CASSQASRQGQPQHF. V and J are TRBV4-2 and TRBJ1-5; TRBD1 matches at 7 bases. The CDR3 runs 15 residues. Germline V lookup: CDR1 LGHNA, CDR2 YNFKEQ. After removal of 1 base from V and 7 bases from J, the junction contained 7 bases not matched to a gene.

In its sample, this clonotype was seen many times. The genes are TRBV4-1 and TRBJ1-1, with 7 nucleotides matching TRBD1. CDR3 length: 16 amino acids. CDR1 is MGHRA and CDR2 is YSYEKL in the germline V gene. V dropped 10 bases and J dropped 1; count of bases not matched to a gene: 15. CDR3: CATRRGEWDWNTEAFF. CDR3 DNA: TGCGCCACCCGCAGGGGGGAATGGGATTGGAACACTGAAGCTTTCTTT.

As concerns this clonotype: A far more abundant clone sits one base away, making this likely a read error. The V call is TRBV4-2, the J call TRBJ2-1; 14 bases align to TRBD2. Germline assignment: CDR1 LGHNA and CDR2 YNFKEQ. This CDR3 has 17 residues. Here the CDR3 DNA reads TGCGCCGGCAGCCATCGATTCGGACTAGCGGGAGGAGAAGAGCAGTTCTTC. It is translated as CAGSHRFGLAGGEEQFF.

Judged by abundance, this clonotype is medium-sized (0.01 to 0.1%). This sequence joins TRBV29-1 and TRBJ2-5; maybe TRBD2 (5 bases). Trimming removed 3 bases at V and 2 bases at J, with 13 bases between. The germline CDR1 and CDR2 sequences are SQVTM and ANQGSEA. CDR3 size: 14 residues. This CDR3 reads CSVDPMEDQETQYF. The CDR3 nucleotides read TGCAGCGTTGACCCTATGGAGGATCAAGAGACCCAGTACTTC.

The V and J genes are TRBV30 and TRBJ1-4; TRBD1 might be the D (5 bases). The CDR3 runs 18 residues. Germline V gene lookup returns CDR1 GTSNPN and CDR2 SVGIG (reference sequence). V dropped 0 bases and J dropped 7 bases, with 24 bases sitting between them. CDR3 sequence (DNA): TGTGCCTGGAGTGTCCTTTCGCGCACGGGGGACGCTATTGAAAAACTGTTTTTT. This translates into CAWSVLSRTGDAIEKLFF.